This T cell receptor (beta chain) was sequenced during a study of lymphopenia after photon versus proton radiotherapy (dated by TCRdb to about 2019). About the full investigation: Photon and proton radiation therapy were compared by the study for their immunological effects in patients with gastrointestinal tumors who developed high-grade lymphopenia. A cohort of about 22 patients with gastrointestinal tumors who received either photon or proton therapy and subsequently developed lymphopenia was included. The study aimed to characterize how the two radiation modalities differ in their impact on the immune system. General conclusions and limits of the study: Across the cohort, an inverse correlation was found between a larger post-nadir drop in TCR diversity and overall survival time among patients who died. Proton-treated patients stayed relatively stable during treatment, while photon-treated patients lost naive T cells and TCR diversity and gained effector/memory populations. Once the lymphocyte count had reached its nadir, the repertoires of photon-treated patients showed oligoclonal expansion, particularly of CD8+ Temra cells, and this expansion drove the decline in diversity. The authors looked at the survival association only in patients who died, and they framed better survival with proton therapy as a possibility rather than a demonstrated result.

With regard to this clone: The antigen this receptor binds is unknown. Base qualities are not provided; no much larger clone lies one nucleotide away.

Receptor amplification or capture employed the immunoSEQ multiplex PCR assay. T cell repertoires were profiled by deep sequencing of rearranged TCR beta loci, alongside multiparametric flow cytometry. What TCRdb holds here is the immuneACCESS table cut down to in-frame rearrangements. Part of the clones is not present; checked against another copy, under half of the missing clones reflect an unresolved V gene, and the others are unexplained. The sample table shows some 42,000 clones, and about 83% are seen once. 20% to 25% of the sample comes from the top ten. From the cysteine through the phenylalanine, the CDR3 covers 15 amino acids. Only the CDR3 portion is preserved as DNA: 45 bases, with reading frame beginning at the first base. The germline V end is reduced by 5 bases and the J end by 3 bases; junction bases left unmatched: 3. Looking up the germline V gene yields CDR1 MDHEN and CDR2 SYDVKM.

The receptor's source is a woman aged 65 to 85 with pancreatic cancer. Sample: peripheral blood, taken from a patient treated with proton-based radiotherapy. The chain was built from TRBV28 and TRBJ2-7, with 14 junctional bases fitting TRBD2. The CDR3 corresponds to CASSPGTSGSYEQYF. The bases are TGTGCCAGCAGTCCCGGGACTAGCGGGAGCTACGAGCAGTACTTC. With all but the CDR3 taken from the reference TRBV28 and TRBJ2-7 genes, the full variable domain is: DVKVTQSSRYLVKRTGEKVFLECVQDMDHENMFWYRQDPGLGLRLIYFSYDVKMKEKGDIPEGYSVSREKKERFSLILESASTNQTSMYLCASSPGTSGSYEQYFGPGTRLTVT.